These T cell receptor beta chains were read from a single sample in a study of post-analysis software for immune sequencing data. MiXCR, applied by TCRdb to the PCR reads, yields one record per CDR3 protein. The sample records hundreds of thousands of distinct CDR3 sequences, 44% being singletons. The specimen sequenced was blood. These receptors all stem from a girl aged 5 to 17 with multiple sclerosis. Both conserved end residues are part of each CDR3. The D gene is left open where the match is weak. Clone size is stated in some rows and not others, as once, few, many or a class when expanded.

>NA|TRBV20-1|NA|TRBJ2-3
CSAVTTYRGRTDTQYF
TGCAGTGCCGTGACGACATACCGGGGGCGCACAGATACGCAGTATTTT
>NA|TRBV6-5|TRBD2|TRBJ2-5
CASSRLAERETQYF
TGTGCCAGCAGCAGACTAGCGGAGAGGGAGACCCAGTACTTC
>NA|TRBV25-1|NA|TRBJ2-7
CASSELRDDEQYF
TGTGCCAGCAGTGAATTACGGGACGACGAGCAGTACTTC
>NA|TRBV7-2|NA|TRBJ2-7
CASSLGFPMGEQYF
TGTGCCAGCAGCTTAGGATTCCCCATGGGCGAGCAGTACTTC
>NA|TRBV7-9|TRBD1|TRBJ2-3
CASSLVQGNTDTQYF
TGTGCCAGCAGCTTGGTACAGGGGAACACAGATACGCAGTATTTT
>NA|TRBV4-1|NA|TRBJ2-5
CASSQQIQETQYF
TGCGCCAGCAGCCAACAAATCCAAGAGACCCAGTACTTC
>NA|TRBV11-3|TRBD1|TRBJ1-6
CASSLGHGQGYNSPLHF
TGTGCCAGCAGCTTAGGACACGGACAGGGCTATAATTCACCCCTCCACTTT
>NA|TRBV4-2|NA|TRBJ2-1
CASSQEVGKYGNEQFF
TGTGCCAGCAGCCAAGAGGTTGGCAAGTACGGGAATGAGCAGTTCTTC
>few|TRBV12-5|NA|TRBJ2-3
CASGPWTVSFRSDTQYF
TGTGCTAGTGGCCCTTGGACAGTTTCCTTTCGGTCGGATACGCAGTATTTT
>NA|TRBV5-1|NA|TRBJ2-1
CASSLTGAEYNEQFF
TGCGCCAGCAGCTTGACGGGGGCCGAATACAATGAGCAGTTCTTC